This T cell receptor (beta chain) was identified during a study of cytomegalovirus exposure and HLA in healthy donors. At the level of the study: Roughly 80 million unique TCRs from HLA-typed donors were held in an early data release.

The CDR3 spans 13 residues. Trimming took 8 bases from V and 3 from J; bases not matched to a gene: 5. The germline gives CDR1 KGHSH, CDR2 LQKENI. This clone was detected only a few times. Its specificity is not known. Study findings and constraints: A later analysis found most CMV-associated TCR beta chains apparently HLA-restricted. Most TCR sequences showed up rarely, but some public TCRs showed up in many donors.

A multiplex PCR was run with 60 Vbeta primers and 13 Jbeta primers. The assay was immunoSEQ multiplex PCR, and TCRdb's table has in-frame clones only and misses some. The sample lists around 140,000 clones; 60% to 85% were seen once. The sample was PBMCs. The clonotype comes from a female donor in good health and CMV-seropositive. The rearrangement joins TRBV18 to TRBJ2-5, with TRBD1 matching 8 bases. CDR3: CASALGQEETQYF. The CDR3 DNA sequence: TGTGCCAGCGCACTGGGACAGGAAGAGACCCAGTACTTC.